The next 29 T cell receptor beta chains were all read from a single sample in a study of T cell responses to AZD1222 COVID-19 vaccine. TCRdb keeps only in-frame clones here, not all; method: immunoSEQ multiplex PCR. Here the sample spans about 140,000 clones, around nine tenths being singletons. The sequences come from peripheral blood, collected on day 0 of AZD1222 vaccination. All receptors come from an adult in good health.

V usage is TRBV7-9 and J usage is TRBJ1-2, with TRBD1 matching 7 bases. V dropped 4 bases and J dropped 6; count of bases not matched to a gene: 8. There are 14 residues in the CDR3. The V gene's germline CDR1 is SEHNR and CDR2 FQNEAQ (reference sequence). The CDR3 DNA reads as TGTGCCAGCAGCTATTATACAGGGGCTGATGGCTACACCTTC. It yields the protein CASSYYTGADGYTF.

The chain carries TRBV5-4 and TRBJ1-6, with D hard to call. The CDR3 is 16 amino acids. V was clipped by 0 bases and J by 7 bases, with 14 bases between them. Germline V gives CDR1 SGHNT, CDR2 YYREEE (reference sequence). Written as DNA, the CDR3 is TGTGCCAGCAGCTTGGTAGCAGGCCAAACCAATTCACCCCTCCACTTT. Protein product: CASSLVAGQTNSPLHF.

This rearrangement joins TRBV5-6 to TRBJ1-4; D is undetermined. Looked up from germline, CDR1 is SGHDT and CDR2 is YYEEEE. The CDR3 runs to 14 residues. Trimming removed 4 bases at V and 7 bases at J, with 14 bases between. CDR3 amino acids: CASSLPSLPEKLFF. The CDR3 DNA follows: TGTGCCAGCAGCCTGCCCAGCCTGCCTGAAAAACTGTTTTTT.

This rearrangement joins TRBV11-2 to TRBJ2-3, with TRBD1 identical over 9 bases. With V trimmed by 5 bases and J by 5 bases, 8 bases remained unmatched. Germline values: CDR1 SGHAT, CDR2 FQNNGV. The CDR3 contains 15 residues. DNA of the CDR3: TGTGCCAGCAGCCCTACAGGGGGCGCTTTAGATACGCAGTATTTT. This encodes CASSPTGGALDTQYF.

The chain has TRBV15 and TRBJ2-7, with D tentatively TRBD1 or TRBD2 (5 bases each). V shed 3 bases and J shed 2 bases, with 11 bases lying between them. This CDR3 has 14 amino acids. The germline V gene has CDR1 LNHNV and CDR2 YYDKDF (reference sequence). The CDR3 bases are TGTGCCACCAGCAGTTGGGGACCGGCCTACGAGCAGTACTTC. Its protein is CATSSWGPAYEQYF.

V gene TRBV7-9 combines with J gene TRBJ1-1; unclear D gene. Germline assignment: CDR1 SEHNR and CDR2 FQNEAQ (reference sequence). Trimming pared 5 bases from V and 4 bases from J, leaving 17 bases between. This CDR3 region has 15 residues. CDR3 residues: CASSPRVFFGTEAFF. CDR3 nucleotide sequence: TGTGCCAGCAGCCCGAGGGTATTTTTCGGCACTGAAGCTTTCTTT. The full variable domain, in which reference TRBV7-9 and TRBJ1-1 provide the parts outside the CDR3, is DTGVSQNPRHKITKRGQNVTFRCDPISEHNRLYWYRQTLGQGPEFLTYFQNEAQLEKSRLLSDRFSAERPKGSFSTLEIQRTEQGDSAMYLCASSPRVFFGTEAFFGQGTRLTVV.

V usage is TRBV13 and J usage is TRBJ2-7; TRBD2 aligns across 7 bases. V trimming: 1 base; J trimming: 1 base; junction bases outside the gene matches: 4. The CDR3 is 15 residues long. CDR1 is PRHDT, CDR2 FYEKMQ, per germline (reference sequence). The CDR3 protein is CASSLATSSSYEQYF. CDR3 DNA sequence: TGTGCCAGCAGCTTAGCGACTAGCTCATCCTACGAGCAGTACTTC.

V gene TRBV7-9 combines with J gene TRBJ1-3; D unresolved. V lost 1 base and J lost 6, with 4 bases in between. CDR3 length equals 12 residues. From germline, CDR1 is SEHNR and CDR2 FQNEAQ (reference sequence). CDR3 DNA sequence: TGTGCCAGCAGCTTAGAACCAAACACCATATATTTT. Translating it yields CASSLEPNTIYF.

The rearrangement uses TRBV28 and TRBJ1-2; D is uncertain. This CDR3 is built from 13 residues. Germline V gene sequence: CDR1 MDHEN, CDR2 SYDVKM. Trimming stripped 4 bases from V and 11 bases from J, with 17 bases between. DNA for the CDR3: TGTGCCAGCAGTTCCGATCTCCCGACACTATACACCTTC. Protein sequence: CASSSDLPTLYTF.

V is TRBV5-1 and J is TRBJ1-5; D ambiguous. Germline CDR1 SGHRS, CDR2 YFSETQ. The CDR3 covers 13 residues. Trimming left V 0 bases short and J 9 bases short, with 10 bases between. In nucleotides, the CDR3 is TGCGCCAGCAGCTTGGAACCCGAGGCGCCCCAGCATTTT. Residues: CASSLEPEAPQHF.

The chain links TRBV27 to TRBJ2-2, with 7 bases that match TRBD2. Germline V lookup: CDR1 MNHEY, CDR2 SMNVEV (reference sequence). J lost 1 base, V lost 8 bases, and 10 bases had no gene match. The CDR3 length is 16 residues. CDR3 amino acids: CASSPSGRVNTGELFF. Written as DNA, the CDR3 is TGTGCCAGCTCCCCCTCTGGGAGGGTGAACACCGGGGAGCTGTTTTTT.

The V call is TRBV19, the J call TRBJ1-6; 8 positions agree with TRBD1. Germline CDR1 is LNHDA and CDR2 is SQIVND (reference sequence). The CDR3 is 15 residues long. V shed 5 bases and J 11 bases; nucleotides not matched to a gene: 11. In DNA, the CDR3 is TGTGCCAGTAGTGCATTGACAGGGGCAATTCCACCCCTCCACTTT. Translating gives CASSALTGAIPPLHF.

The chain is built from TRBV24-1 and TRBJ1-3; no clear D. Germline lookup yields CDR1 KGHDR and CDR2 SFDVKD. Trimming took 6 bases from V and 0 from J, leaving 8 bases between them. The CDR3 has 14 residues. CDR3 in DNA: TGTGCCACCAGTACTAGGGTCTCTGGAAACACCATATATTTT. This codes for CATSTRVSGNTIYF.

The chain recombines TRBV27 with TRBJ2-7; 13 bases agree with TRBD2. J lost 4 bases, V lost 9 bases, and 12 bases had no gene match. Germline V gives CDR1 MNHEY, CDR2 SMNVEV (reference sequence). CDR3 length: 16 amino acids. The CDR3, as DNA: TGTGCCAGTAGTAATCCGGGACTAGCGGGATGGTACGAGCAGTACTTC. Translated: CASSNPGLAGWYEQYF.

The sample holds one count of this clone. CDR3 loop: CASSQTGGTGEQYF. CDR3 DNA: TGTGCCAGCAGCCAAACAGGGGGTACGGGTGAGCAGTACTTC. The V gene is TRBV7-9, the J gene TRBJ2-7; 8 bases map to TRBD1. Trimming cost V 5 bases and J 7 bases; bases outside gene matches: 10. CDR1 is SEHNR, CDR2 FQNEAQ, per germline (reference sequence). This CDR3 comprises 14 residues.

This clone was seen a single time. The rearrangement links TRBV19 to TRBJ1-5, with D tentatively TRBD1 (5 bases). The CDR3 runs to 16 residues. Germline lookup yields CDR1 LNHDA and CDR2 SQIVND (reference sequence). V lost 4 bases, J lost 7 bases, and 20 bases lay in between. CDR3: CASSTRITGVEQPQHF. The CDR3 DNA is TGTGCCAGTAGTACCCGGATAACGGGGGTGGAACAGCCCCAGCATTTT.

This chain joins TRBV6-6 and TRBJ1-2; D is ambiguous. Germline-derived CDR1 and CDR2 are MNHNY and SVGAGI (reference sequence). The V and J ends lost 5 bases and 4 bases respectively, with 8 bases between them. The CDR3 loop spans 12 amino acids. The CDR3 sequence: CASSPTGYGYTF. As DNA, the CDR3 is TGTGCCAGCAGTCCGACGGGCTATGGCTACACCTTC.

The chain uses TRBV5-1 and TRBJ1-6, with D unclear. Germline V gives CDR1 SGHRS, CDR2 YFSETQ. Trimming took off 5 bases at V and 10 bases at J, with 16 bases between the two ends. The length of the CDR3 is 14 residues. This CDR3 is CASRAVDTRSPLHF. The CDR3, as DNA: TGCGCCAGCAGGGCAGTCGACACGAGGTCACCCCTCCACTTT.

V and J are TRBV7-9 and TRBJ1-1; possible D gene TRBD1, 5 bases. The V gene lost 7 bases and the J gene lost 4 bases, with 13 bases spanning the gap. The CDR3 spans 13 residues. In germline, CDR1 is SEHNR, CDR2 FQNEAQ (reference sequence). This CDR3 is CASTRGFGTEAFF. The DNA of the CDR3 is TGTGCCAGCACTCGGGGGTTTGGCACTGAAGCTTTCTTT.

This chain uses TRBV15 with TRBJ2-3; weak D call: TRBD1 (5 bases). The CDR3 totals 18 residues. Trimming left V 4 bases short and J 4 bases short, with 24 bases between. Germline V CDR1 and CDR2: LNHNV, YYDKDF (reference sequence). The CDR3: CATSKDMAHHPPPDTQYF. CDR3 sequence (DNA): TGTGCCACCAGCAAGGACATGGCCCACCATCCACCCCCAGATACGCAGTATTTT.

The chain is built from TRBV4-1 and TRBJ1-1; D remains ambiguous. V was cut by 5 bases and J by 3 bases, with 16 bases left in between. Germline CDR1 reads MGHRA; CDR2 reads YSYEKL. The CDR3 covers 15 residues. The CDR3 coding sequence is TGCGCCAGCAGCGCAAGAGGACCTCTTTACACTGAAGCTTTCTTT. This sequence encodes CASSARGPLYTEAFF.

The genes are TRBV7-2 and TRBJ2-7; D is undetermined. CDR3 length: 13 amino acids. Between the trimmed V and J ends, which lost 5 bases and 3 bases, there was a span of 11 bases. Germline-derived CDR1 and CDR2 are SGHTA and FQGNSA. The CDR3 DNA reads TGTGCCAGCAGCGACTCGATGGGCTACGAGCAGTACTTC. This sequence encodes CASSDSMGYEQYF.

V gene TRBV28 combines with J gene TRBJ1-5, with 7 nucleotides matching TRBD1. The V gene end was trimmed by 11 bases and the J gene end by 0 bases; junction bases not matched to a gene: 19. The V gene's germline CDR1 is MDHEN and CDR2 SYDVKM. This CDR3 is built from 18 residues. DNA for the CDR3: TGTGCCTCCCAACTGAGCGCGGACAGGCCGATTAGCAATCAGCCCCAGCATTTT. It yields the protein CASQLSADRPISNQPQHF. Using reference TRBV28 and TRBJ1-5 for the parts outside the CDR3, the full variable domain is DVKVTQSSRYLVKRTGEKVFLECVQDMDHENMFWYRQDPGLGLRLIYFSYDVKMKEKGDIPEGYSVSREKKERFSLILESASTNQTSMYLCASQLSADRPISNQPQHFGDGTRLSIL.

J is TRBJ2-1 and V is TRBV27; tentatively, D is TRBD1 (5 bases). V was clipped by 2 bases and J by 2 bases, with 16 bases between them. The CDR3 has 17 residues. Germline V CDR1 and CDR2: MNHEY, SMNVEV (reference sequence). The CDR3 DNA is TGTGCCAGCAGTTTAATCGGGCAGGGAAGTCCCTACAATGAGCAGTTCTTC. This codes for CASSLIGQGSPYNEQFF.

V and J are TRBV5-1 and TRBJ1-2, with 7 positions matching TRBD1. Germline V gene lookup returns CDR1 SGHRS and CDR2 YFSETQ. CDR3 length: 15 amino acids. The V gene end was trimmed by 0 bases and the J gene end by 3 bases; junction bases not matched to a gene: 5. This CDR3 is CASSLAQGSDYGYTF. CDR3 DNA sequence: TGCGCCAGCAGCTTGGCACAGGGGTCTGACTATGGCTACACCTTC.

V gene TRBV19 combines with J gene TRBJ1-5; weak D call: TRBD1 (5 bases). CDR1 and CDR2 from the germline V gene are LNHDA and SQIVND (reference sequence). The CDR3 is made up of 16 amino acids. V was pared by 0 bases and J by 1 base, with 10 bases between. CDR3 amino acids: CASSIEWGLSNQPQHF. In nucleotides, the CDR3 is TGTGCCAGTAGTATAGAGTGGGGGTTGAGCAATCAGCCCCAGCATTTT.

The rearrangement uses TRBV7-9 and TRBJ1-4; the D gene is possibly TRBD1 (5 bases). This CDR3 comprises 15 residues. V was cut by 6 bases and J by 8 bases, with 19 bases left in between. The germline V gene encodes CDR1 SEHNR and CDR2 FQNEAQ (reference sequence). CDR3 DNA sequence: TGTGCCAGCAGTCGGTGGGAAGGGGCGGACGAAAAACTGTTTTTT. Protein product: CASSRWEGADEKLFF.

This chain links TRBV14 with TRBJ1-5; 7 bases fit TRBD1. The V segment lost 4 bases and the J segment 3 bases; nucleotides outside the gene matches: 9. CDR1 is SGHDN and CDR2 is FVKESK in the germline V gene. The CDR3 consists of 16 residues. The chain's CDR3 is CASSRHRDSVNQPQHF. CDR3 bases: TGTGCCAGCAGCCGACACCGGGACAGTGTCAATCAGCCCCAGCATTTT.

The chain uses TRBV19 and TRBJ1-2; no clear D. The CDR3 extends over 14 amino acids. The ends were cut back, 3 bases at V and 4 bases at J, with 12 bases in the middle. The germline CDR1 and CDR2 sequences are LNHDA and SQIVND (reference sequence). CDR3 region: CASSIAGAPYGYTF. The CDR3, as DNA: TGTGCCAGTAGTATTGCGGGAGCCCCCTATGGCTACACCTTC.